Shown below are 26 T cell receptor beta chains from a single sample sequenced in a study of blood T cell repertoires in COVID-19. TCRdb's table, derived via immunoSEQ multiplex PCR, lists solely in-frame clones and lacks some. Of 200,000 to 250,000 clones listed, about 93% are singletons. Sequenced: peripheral blood. The receptors stem from a man aged 25 to 40 with COVID-19, enrolled during active disease.

V and J are TRBV4-2 and TRBJ2-7; D is undetermined. The germline gives CDR1 LGHNA, CDR2 YNFKEQ. Trimming shortened V by 4 bases and J by 3 bases, and 13 bases separated the two germline ends. The CDR3 is made up of 14 amino acids. This CDR3 reads CASSPALVLYEQYF. CDR3 DNA: TGTGCCAGCAGCCCTGCCCTAGTCCTCTACGAGCAGTACTTC.

This chain connects TRBV6-5 to TRBJ2-1; D unclear. Germline CDR1 reads MNHEY; CDR2 reads SVGAGI. The CDR3 extends over 14 amino acids. Trimming stripped 0 bases from V and 6 bases from J, with 9 bases between. The CDR3 DNA sequence: TGTGCCAGCAGTTACTCGTCCGCGGCCAATGAGCAGTTCTTC. It codes for CASSYSSAANEQFF.

This clone was observed a single time. V usage is TRBV28 and J usage is TRBJ1-5; D gene ambiguous. The V and J ends lost 3 bases and 0 bases respectively, with 3 bases between them. CDR1 and CDR2 from the germline V gene are MDHEN and SYDVKM. The CDR3 length is 13 residues. Here the CDR3 reads CASSFNSNQPQHF. CDR3 nucleotide sequence: TGTGCCAGCAGTTTCAATAGCAATCAGCCCCAGCATTTT. Full variable domain (remainder filled in from reference TRBV28 and TRBJ1-5): DVKVTQSSRYLVKRTGEKVFLECVQDMDHENMFWYRQDPGLGLRLIYFSYDVKMKEKGDIPEGYSVSREKKERFSLILESASTNQTSMYLCASSFNSNQPQHFGDGTRLSIL.

The chain recombines TRBV5-5 with TRBJ2-5; a possible D gene is TRBD1 (5 bases). The CDR3 contains 14 residues. Germline V gene data show CDR1 as SGHKS and CDR2 as YYEKEE (reference sequence). V was trimmed by 0 bases and J by 1 base, leaving 7 bases between them. CDR3 region: CASSLGGFQETQYF. Written as DNA, the CDR3 is TGTGCCAGCAGCTTGGGGGGCTTCCAAGAGACCCAGTACTTC. Full variable domain (outside the CDR3, taken from reference TRBV5-5 and TRBJ2-5): DAGVTQSPTHLIKTRGQQVTLRCSPISGHKSVSWYQQVLGQGPQFIFQYYEKEERGRGNFPDRFSARQFPNYSSELNVNALLLGDSALYLCASSLGGFQETQYFGPGTRLLVL.

The CDR3, as DNA: TGTGCCAGCAGCCAACAGGAGAGAAACACTGAAGCTTTCTTT. Translation: CASSQQERNTEAFF. The J gene is TRBJ1-1, the V gene TRBV6-5, with a possible D match to TRBD1 (5 bases). The germline V and J ends were trimmed by 6 bases and 2 bases, with 13 bases remaining between them. From germline, CDR1 is MNHEY and CDR2 SVGAGI. The CDR3 contains 14 residues.

The V gene is TRBV30, the J gene TRBJ2-5; D gene unclear. Germline loops: CDR1 GTSNPN, CDR2 SVGIG (reference sequence). The germline V and J ends were trimmed by 0 bases and 0 bases, with 8 bases remaining between them. The CDR3 runs to 14 residues. This CDR3 reads CAWSVNSYQETQYF. The DNA for the CDR3 is TGTGCCTGGAGTGTAAATAGTTACCAAGAGACCCAGTACTTC.

CDR3 nucleotide sequence: TGCGCCAGCAGCCGGGACAGAGTTGAAAAACTGTTTTTT. It encodes CASSRDRVEKLFF. V is TRBV10-2 and J is TRBJ1-4; 7 bases align to TRBD1. The CDR3 has 13 amino acids. From germline, CDR1 is WSHSY and CDR2 SAAADI. J lost 7 bases, V lost 6 bases, and 5 bases had no gene match.

V gene TRBV5-1 combines with J gene TRBJ1-1; TRBD1 agrees at 7 bases. From germline, CDR1 is SGHRS and CDR2 YFSETQ. With 5 bases clipped from V and 1 base from J, the junction kept 5 bases outside the gene matches. This CDR3 is 14 amino acids long. CDR3 amino acids: CASSSDRTNTEAFF. CDR3 DNA: TGCGCCAGCAGTTCGGACAGGACGAACACTGAAGCTTTCTTT.

The chain links TRBV6-2 or TRBV6-3 to TRBJ1-6, with a tentative D call TRBD1 (5 bases). V lost 4 bases and J lost 0, with 10 bases in between. CDR1 and CDR2 from the germline V gene are MNHEY and SVGEGT. CDR3 length: 16 amino acids. The CDR3 is CASSSRGDSYNSPLHF. CDR3 nucleotides: TGTGCCAGCAGTTCCCGGGGGGACTCCTATAATTCACCCCTCCACTTT.

The sample holds many counts of this clone. This chain joins TRBV25-1 and TRBJ2-5, with D maybe TRBD2 (5 bases). V lost 5 bases and J 2 bases, leaving 12 bases between the germline ends. CDR3 length equals 14 residues. Per germline, CDR1 MGHDK and CDR2 SYGVNS. This CDR3 reads CASSFPGNQETQYF. CDR3 coding DNA: TGTGCCAGCAGTTTCCCCGGGAATCAAGAGACCCAGTACTTC.

The chain carries TRBV10-1 and TRBJ1-1; TRBD1 aligns across 7 bases. V lost 0 bases, J lost 1 base, and 5 bases stayed unmatched. Germline V gives CDR1 WNHNN, CDR2 SYGVQD (reference sequence). The CDR3 has 16 residues. CDR3 amino acids: CASSESTGRTNTEAFF. In DNA, the CDR3 is TGCGCCAGCAGTGAGTCGACAGGGAGGACGAACACTGAAGCTTTCTTT.

V is TRBV18 and J is TRBJ2-7; possibly TRBD2 for D (5 bases). CDR1 is KGHSH, CDR2 LQKENI, per germline. The CDR3 has 15 amino acids. Trimming removed 8 bases at V and 2 bases at J, with 19 bases between. The CDR3 coding sequence is TGTGCCAGCCTTGACGCACCGGGAATCGCCTACGAGCAGTACTTC. It translates to CASLDAPGIAYEQYF.

This sequence joins TRBV10-3 and TRBJ1-5, with 9 bases fitting TRBD1. From germline, CDR1 is ENHRY and CDR2 SYGVKD. The CDR3 has 15 amino acids. The junction had 4 bases not matched to a gene; V was cut back by 0 bases and J by 7 bases. The CDR3 nucleotides read TGTGCCATCAGTGAGTCGGGACAGGGTCGACAGCCCCAGCATTTT. This encodes CAISESGQGRQPQHF.

The chain is built from TRBV5-5 and TRBJ1-3, with TRBD1 as a possible D gene (6 bases). The V gene's germline CDR1 is SGHKS and CDR2 YYEKEE (reference sequence). The CDR3 is 16 residues long. V was clipped by 5 bases and J by 2 bases, with 17 bases between them. CDR3: CASSPIRQAAGNTIYF. The CDR3 DNA is TGTGCCAGCAGTCCAATACGACAGGCAGCTGGAAACACCATATATTTT.

The rearrangement links TRBV6-5 to TRBJ2-7, with TRBD1 as a possible D gene (5 bases). This CDR3 has 14 residues. CDR1 is MNHEY and CDR2 is SVGAGI in the germline V gene. Trimming pared 8 bases from V and 2 bases from J, leaving 16 bases between. The CDR3 bases are TGTGCCAGCCAAGGGGCGGCCGTCGCCTACGAGCAGTACTTC. Its translation: CASQGAAVAYEQYF.

The V and J genes are TRBV19 and TRBJ1-3; no clear D. This CDR3 region has 14 residues. In germline, CDR1 is LNHDA, CDR2 SQIVND (reference sequence). V was clipped by 7 bases and J by 0 bases, with 10 bases between them. CDR3 sequence (DNA): TGTGCCAGTACTCGGGGAAACTCTGGAAACACCATATATTTT. This codes for CASTRGNSGNTIYF.

This chain joins TRBV6-4 and TRBJ1-2; D perhaps matches TRBD1 (5 bases). The CDR3 is 14 residues long. The germline V gene encodes CDR1 MRHNA and CDR2 SNTAGT. Trimming cost V 4 bases and J 8 bases, with 17 bases left between them. Here the CDR3 reads CASSVGSGRSGYTF. CDR3 bases: TGTGCCAGCAGTGTAGGGTCAGGGAGGTCCGGCTACACCTTC.

This sequence joins TRBV6-5 and TRBJ1-1, with D uncertain. CDR1 is MNHEY, CDR2 SVGAGI, per germline. V was shortened by 5 bases and J by 4 bases, with 14 bases between the two germline ends. The CDR3 runs to 14 residues. In DNA, the CDR3 is TGTGCCAGCAGTAGGAGGGATGCTGGCACTGAAGCTTTCTTT. Translating gives CASSRRDAGTEAFF.

The genes are TRBV19 and TRBJ2-7; D gene unclear. Germline assignment: CDR1 LNHDA and CDR2 SQIVND (reference sequence). The V end lost 8 bases, the J end lost 2 bases, and 13 bases lay between the germline ends. This CDR3 has 13 residues. The chain's CDR3 is CASASTSTYEQYF. CDR3 nucleotides: TGTGCCAGTGCCTCGACAAGCACCTACGAGCAGTACTTC. Based on the CDR3 plus reference TRBV19 and TRBJ2-7, the full variable domain is DGGITQSPKYLFRKEGQNVTLSCEQNLNHDAMYWYRQDPGQGLRLIYYSQIVNDFQKGDIAEGYSVSREKKESFPLTVTSAQKNPTAFYLCASASTSTYEQYFGPGTRLTVT.

J is TRBJ1-6 and V is TRBV7-2; D may be TRBD1 (5 bases). V dropped 7 bases and J dropped 3 bases, with 19 bases sitting between them. Germline-derived CDR1 and CDR2 are SGHTA and FQGNSA. This CDR3 is built from 17 residues. The CDR3 sequence: CASTPGGAASYNSPLHF. CDR3 nucleotide sequence: TGTGCCAGCACCCCAGGCGGGGCAGCCAGCTATAATTCACCCCTCCACTTT. Full variable domain (outside the CDR3, taken from reference TRBV7-2 and TRBJ1-6): GAGVSQSPSNKVTEKGKDVELRCDPISGHTALYWYRQSLGQGLEFLIYFQGNSAPDKSGLPSDRFSAERTGGSVSTLTIQRTQQEDSAVYLCASTPGGAASYNSPLHFGNGTRLTVT.

The chain is built from TRBV7-7 and TRBJ2-7; TRBD1 aligns across 7 bases. Looked up from germline, CDR1 is SSHAT and CDR2 is FNYEAQ (reference sequence). V gave up 3 bases and J gave up 3 bases; unmatched junction bases: 5. This CDR3 has 14 amino acids. CDR3 in amino acids: CASSLGQQIYEQYF. Written as DNA, the CDR3 is TGTGCCAGCAGCTTGGGACAGCAGATCTACGAGCAGTACTTC.

Points on this clone: Distinct nucleotide sequences in the sample also encode this CDR3. The chain joins TRBV5-1 to TRBJ1-2; 9 bases map to TRBD1. V dropped 0 bases and J dropped 3; count of bases not matched to a gene: 0. Germline assignment: CDR1 SGHRS and CDR2 YFSETQ. The CDR3 extends over 14 amino acids. The CDR3 DNA reads TGCGCCAGCAGCTTGGGGACAGGGGACTATGGCTACACCTTC. It translates to CASSLGTGDYGYTF.

This chain links TRBV27 with TRBJ2-5; 12 nucleotides agree with TRBD2. The length of the CDR3 is 16 residues. Germline assignment: CDR1 MNHEY and CDR2 SMNVEV (reference sequence). V lost 5 bases to trimming and J lost 4 bases; unmatched junction nucleotides: 8. The CDR3 DNA is TGTGCCAGCAGTCCCCAGCTAGCGGGGGGGCCAGAGACCCAGTACTTC. As protein: CASSPQLAGGPETQYF.

The gene calls are TRBV29-1 and TRBJ1-2; weak D call: TRBD1 (5 bases). Germline V gene data show CDR1 as SQVTM and CDR2 as ANQGSEA. The V end was cut by 1 base, the J end by 4 bases, with 7 bases between. This CDR3 spans 12 amino acids. The CDR3 DNA sequence: TGCAGCGTTGAAGGACAGCCCTATGGCTACACCTTC. It translates to CSVEGQPYGYTF. The full variable domain, completed using reference TRBV29-1 and TRBJ1-2, is SAVISQKPSRDICQRGTSLTIQCQVDSQVTMMFWYRQQPGQSLTLIATANQGSEATYESGFVIDKFPISRPNLTFSTLTVSNMSPEDSSIYLCSVEGQPYGYTFGSGTRLTVV.

This clone was picked up a small number of times. CDR3 coding DNA: TGTGCCAGCAGTTCCGACAGGGGTGGCTACACCTTC. The encoded protein is CASSSDRGGYTF. This chain uses TRBV12-3 or TRBV12-4 with TRBJ1-2; 8 nucleotides align to TRBD1. This CDR3 has 12 residues. V lost 4 bases to trimming and J lost 7 bases; unmatched junction nucleotides: 2.

V usage is TRBV2 and J usage is TRBJ1-5; D may be TRBD1 (6 bases). The V gene's germline CDR1 is SNHLY and CDR2 FYNNEI. Trimming took 2 bases from V and 6 from J, leaving 11 bases between them. The CDR3 runs to 14 residues. The CDR3 coding sequence is TGTGCCAGCAGTGAAAGACAGGCATCTCAGCCCCAGCATTTT. Protein: CASSERQASQPQHF.